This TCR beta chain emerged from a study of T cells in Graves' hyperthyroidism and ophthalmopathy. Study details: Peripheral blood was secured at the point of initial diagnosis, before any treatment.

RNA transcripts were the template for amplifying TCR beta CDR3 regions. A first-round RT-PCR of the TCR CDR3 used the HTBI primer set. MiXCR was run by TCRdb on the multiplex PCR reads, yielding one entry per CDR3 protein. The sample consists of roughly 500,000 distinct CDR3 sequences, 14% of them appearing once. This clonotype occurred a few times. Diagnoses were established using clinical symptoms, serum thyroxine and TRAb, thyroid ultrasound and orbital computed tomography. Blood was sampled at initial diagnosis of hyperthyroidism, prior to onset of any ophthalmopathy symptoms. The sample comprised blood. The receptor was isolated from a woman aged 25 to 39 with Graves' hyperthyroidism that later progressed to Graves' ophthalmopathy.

This CDR3 reads CASSQDTEVGYTF. Written as DNA, the CDR3 is TGTGCCAGCAGCCAGGACACCGAGGTCGGCTACACCTTC. The V call is TRBV7-2, the J call TRBJ1-2, with D possibly being TRBD1 (5 bases). The CDR3 has 13 residues. Trimming shortened V by 5 bases and J by 8 bases, and 15 bases separated the two germline ends. Germline lookup yields CDR1 SGHTA and CDR2 FQGNSA.